This T cell receptor beta chain was captured by sequencing in a study of T cell changes during pregnancy in multiple sclerosis (dated by TCRdb to about 2019). Study-wide context: In women with multiple sclerosis, the researchers looked at how the T cell repertoire shifted as pregnancy progressed.

Notes on this clone: This receptor's antigen is unknown. Base quality data are lacking; no much larger clone is found one base away.

The CDR3 has 16 amino acids, counting the end cysteine and phenylalanine. The entry retains the CDR3 DNA only, 48 bases that are in frame from base 1. Germline trimming: 3 bases from V, 6 bases from J; junction bases outside gene matches: 11. Sequences SGHRS (CDR1) and YFSETQ (CDR2) are obtained from the germline V gene. Libraries were prepared through the immunoSEQ multiplex PCR assay. Drawn from immuneACCESS, this table holds only the in-frame rearrangements with V and J called that TCRdb kept. Clones are partly lost; checked studies trace under half to an unresolved V gene and leave the rest unexplained. The table for this sample lists about 87,000 clones; around 93% of them were counted only once. Approximately 1.3% of the sample lies in the top ten.

This specimen consisted of peripheral blood, obtained in the third trimester of pregnancy. Here the chain combines TRBV5-1 and TRBJ2-3; 9 central bases correspond to TRBD2. The receptor was isolated from a female donor in good health, enrolled as a control in a pregnancy study. The DNA reads as follows: TGCGCCAGCAGCTACTCGGGTAGCGGGAGATTTGATACGCAGTATTTT. Its protein product is CASSYSGSGRFDTQYF.